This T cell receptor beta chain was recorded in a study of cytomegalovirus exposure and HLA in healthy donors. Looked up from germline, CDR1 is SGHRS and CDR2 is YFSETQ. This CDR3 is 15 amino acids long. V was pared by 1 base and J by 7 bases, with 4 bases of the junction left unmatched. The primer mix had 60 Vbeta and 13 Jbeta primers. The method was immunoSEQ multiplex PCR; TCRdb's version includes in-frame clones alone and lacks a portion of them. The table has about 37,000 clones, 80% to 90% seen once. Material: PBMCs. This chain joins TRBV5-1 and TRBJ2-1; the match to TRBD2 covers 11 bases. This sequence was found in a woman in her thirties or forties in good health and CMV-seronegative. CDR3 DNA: TGCGCCAGCAGCTTGCCACTAGCGGGGGTTAATGAGCAGTTCTTC. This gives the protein CASSLPLAGVNEQFF.